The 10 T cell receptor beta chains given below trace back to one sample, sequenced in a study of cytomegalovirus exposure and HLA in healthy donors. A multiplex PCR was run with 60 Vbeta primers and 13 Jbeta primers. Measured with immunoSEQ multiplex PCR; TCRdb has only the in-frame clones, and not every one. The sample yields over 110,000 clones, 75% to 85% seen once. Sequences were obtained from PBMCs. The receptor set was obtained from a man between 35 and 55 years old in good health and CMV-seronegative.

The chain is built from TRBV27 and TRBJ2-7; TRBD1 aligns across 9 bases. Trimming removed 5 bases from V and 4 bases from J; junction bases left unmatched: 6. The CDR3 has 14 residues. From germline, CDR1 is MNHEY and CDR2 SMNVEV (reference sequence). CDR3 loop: CASSRLDRGYEQYF. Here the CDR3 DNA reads TGTGCCAGCAGTAGATTGGACAGGGGTTACGAGCAGTACTTC.

CDR3 loop: CASSLGGIGNTEAFF. The CDR3 DNA reads as TGTGCCAGCAGTTTAGGGGGGATAGGGAACACTGAAGCTTTCTTT. The V call is TRBV27, the J call TRBJ1-1, with TRBD1 as a possible D gene (5 bases). The germline gives CDR1 MNHEY, CDR2 SMNVEV (reference sequence). With 2 bases removed from V and 1 base from J, the gap between germline ends came to 11 bases. The length of the CDR3 is 15 residues.

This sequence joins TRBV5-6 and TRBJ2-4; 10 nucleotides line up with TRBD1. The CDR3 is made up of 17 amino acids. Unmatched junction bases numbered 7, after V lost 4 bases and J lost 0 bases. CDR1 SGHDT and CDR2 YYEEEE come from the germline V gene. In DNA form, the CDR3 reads TGTGCCAGCAGCGGACCGGGACAGGGGCTAGCCAAAAACATTCAGTACTTC. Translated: CASSGPGQGLAKNIQYF.

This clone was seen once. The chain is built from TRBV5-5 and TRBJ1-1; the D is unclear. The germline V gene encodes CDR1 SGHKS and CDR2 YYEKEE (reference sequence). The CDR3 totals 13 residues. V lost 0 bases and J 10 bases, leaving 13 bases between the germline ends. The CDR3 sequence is CASSLGLGKSAFF. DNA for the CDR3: TGTGCCAGCAGCTTGGGACTGGGTAAATCAGCTTTCTTT.

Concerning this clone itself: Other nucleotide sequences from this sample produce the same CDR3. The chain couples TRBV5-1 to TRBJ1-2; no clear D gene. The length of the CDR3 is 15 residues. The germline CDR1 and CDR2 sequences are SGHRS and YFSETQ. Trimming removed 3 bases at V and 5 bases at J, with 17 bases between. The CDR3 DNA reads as TGCGCCAGCAGCTCCACCTCCGGGGTTAGTTATGGCTACACCTTC. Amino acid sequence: CASSSTSGVSYGYTF.

The DNA of the CDR3 is TGTGCCAGCTCCCTACAGGGGGCCAAAAACATTCAGTACTTC. Translated: CASSLQGAKNIQYF. The chain links TRBV18 to TRBJ2-4; 7 nucleotides line up with TRBD1. Trimming removed 6 bases from V and 1 base from J; junction bases left unmatched: 3. The CDR3 is 14 amino acids. The germline CDR1 and CDR2 sequences are KGHSH and LQKENI.

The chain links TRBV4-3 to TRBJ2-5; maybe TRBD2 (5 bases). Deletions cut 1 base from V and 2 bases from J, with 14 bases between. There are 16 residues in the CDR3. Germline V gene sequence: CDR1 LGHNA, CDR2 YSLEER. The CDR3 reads CASSQARMGDQETQYF. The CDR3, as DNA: TGCGCCAGCAGCCAAGCACGCATGGGAGATCAAGAGACCCAGTACTTC.

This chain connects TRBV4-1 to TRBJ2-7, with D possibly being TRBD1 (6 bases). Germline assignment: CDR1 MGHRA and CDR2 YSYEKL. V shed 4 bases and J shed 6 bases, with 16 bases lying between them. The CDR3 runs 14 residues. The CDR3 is CASSPSRGYGEQYF. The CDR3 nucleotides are TGCGCCAGCAGCCCCTCCAGGGGATACGGCGAGCAGTACTTC.

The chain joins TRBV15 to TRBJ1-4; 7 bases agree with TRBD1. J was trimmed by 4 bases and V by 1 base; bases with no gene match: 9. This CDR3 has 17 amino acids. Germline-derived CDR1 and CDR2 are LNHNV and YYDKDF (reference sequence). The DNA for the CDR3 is TGTGCCACCAGCAGAGTCTCAACGGGACAGTTTAATGAAAAACTGTTTTTT. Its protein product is CATSRVSTGQFNEKLFF. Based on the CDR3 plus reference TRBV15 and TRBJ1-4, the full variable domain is DAMVIQNPRYQVTQFGKPVTLSCSQTLNHNVMYWYQQKSSQAPKLLFHYYDKDFNNEADTPDNFQSRRPNTSFCFLDIRSPGLGDTAMYLCATSRVSTGQFNEKLFFGSGTQLSVL.

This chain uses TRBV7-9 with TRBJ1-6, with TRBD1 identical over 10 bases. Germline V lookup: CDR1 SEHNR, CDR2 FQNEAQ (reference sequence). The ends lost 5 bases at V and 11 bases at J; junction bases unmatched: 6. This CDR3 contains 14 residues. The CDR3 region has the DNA TGTGCCAGCAGCCTCCTGGGACAGGGGACACCCCTCCACTTT. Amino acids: CASSLLGQGTPLHF.